This T cell receptor (beta chain) was sequenced during a study of neoadjuvant anti-PD-1 for oral cavity cancer. At the level of the study: Most patients had three to four biweekly doses of 3 mg/kg nivolumab before resection.

Data came from immunoSEQ multiplex PCR; TCRdb stores just in-frame clones and leaves some out. The sample lists about 72,000 clones; around 83% were seen once. To note about this clone: Its target is unknown.

CDR1 is SNHLY and CDR2 is FYNNEI in the germline V gene. This CDR3 has 14 residues. The V end lost 3 bases, the J end lost 4 bases, and 12 bases lay between the germline ends. Points from the study as a whole: After neoadjuvant nivolumab, PBMC T cell clonality was significantly higher in non-responders than responders. TCR analyses covered only a few patients per response group.

Sequencing was performed on PBMCs, taken before nivolumab (anti-PD-1) treatment. The genes are TRBV2 and TRBJ1-1; D uncertain. This TCR derives from a person aged 35-80 years with oral cavity squamous cell carcinoma. The CDR3 coding sequence is TGTGCCAGCAGTGATATTGCAACAGTCACTGAAGCTTTCTTT. Its protein is CASSDIATVTEAFF.